This T cell receptor (beta chain) emerged from a study of response to subunit inactivated influenza vaccine. This clonotype was seen a single time. Its antigen is still unknown. One entry per CDR3 protein results from TCRdb running MiXCR on the RT-PCR reads. The sample contains roughly 760,000 distinct CDR3 sequences, 21% of which appear only once. Whole-study findings and limits: Authors suggested seasonal influenza vaccinations each recruit few new T cells.

V was trimmed by 5 bases and J by 8 bases, leaving 15 bases between them. CDR3 size: 13 residues. Germline lookup yields CDR1 SEHNR and CDR2 FQNEAQ (reference sequence). This chain links TRBV7-9 with TRBJ1-2, with D possibly matching TRBD1 (5 bases). The receptor was isolated from a man between 45 and 60 years old who received an inactivated influenza vaccine. The source was PBMCs from blood, collected about 5 days after vaccination. CDR3 in DNA: TGTGCCAGCAGCAGTGATGGGGCCGGCGGCTACACCTTC. Protein: CASSSDGAGGYTF.